The rows below give T cell receptor beta chains drawn from one sample of a study of blood T cells in healthy people across ages. From the 5' RACE reads, TCRdb called clonotypes with MiXCR, one entry per CDR3 protein. The sample lists about 560,000 distinct CDR3 sequences; about 27% were seen once. The same specimen was also included in a second study, on T cells of mothers and their children.

The specimen sequenced was blood. These receptors came from a boy aged 2-15 years in good health. CDR3s include the opening cysteine and the closing phenylalanine or tryptophan. The D gene is left open where the match is weak. Expanded clones are given a class, and other clones once, few, many or no size at all.

length | J | D | size | V | CDR3 | DNA
13 | TRBJ1-1 | . | . | TRBV7-9 | CASSSWDAGVAFF | TGTGCCAGCAGCTCATGGGACGCTGGAGTAGCTTTCTTT
14 | TRBJ2-1 | TRBD2 | many | TRBV4-1 | CASSLSGGPNEQFF | TGCGCCAGCAGCCTTAGCGGGGGGCCTAATGAGCAGTTCTTC
15 | TRBJ2-5 | TRBD1 | . | TRBV27 | CASSLEAGGLETQYF | TGTGCCAGCAGTTTAGAGGCAGGGGGCCTGGAGACCCAGTACTTC
13 | TRBJ2-5 | . | few | TRBV12-3/TRBV12-4 | CASCLGAQETQYF | TGTGCCAGTTGCCTGGGGGCCCAAGAGACCCAGTACTTC
16 | TRBJ2-1 | TRBD2 | few | TRBV7-6 | CASSSIAGSSYNEQFF | TGTGCCAGCAGCTCAATAGCGGGCAGCTCCTACAATGAGCAGTTCTTC
13 | TRBJ2-3 | . | . | TRBV5-4 | CASSNPALWTQYF | TGTGCCAGCAGCAACCCGGCGTTGTGGACGCAGTATTTT
15 | TRBJ1-4 | . | many | TRBV25-1 | CASSDVGSTNEKLFF | TGTGCCAGCAGTGACGTGGGTTCAACTAATGAAAAACTGTTTTTT
15 | TRBJ2-1 | TRBD2 | . | TRBV7-2 | CASSFAGGYNNEQFF | TGTGCCAGCAGCTTCGCGGGAGGTTATAACAATGAGCAGTTCTTC
15 | TRBJ2-2 | . | few | TRBV5-1 | CASSFSPANTGELFF | TGCGCCAGCAGCTTCTCGCCTGCGAACACCGGGGAGCTGTTTTTT
16 | TRBJ2-6 | . | few | TRBV4-2 | CASSRITGPGANVLTF | TGTGCCAGCAGCCGCATAACGGGCCCTGGGGCCAACGTCCTGACTTTC
16 | TRBJ2-5 | . | . | TRBV7-9 | CASSLVSTPRIETQYF | TGTGCCAGCAGCTTAGTTTCGACCCCTCGGATAGAGACCCAGTACTTC
15 | TRBJ1-4 | TRBD1 | few | TRBV20-1 | CSARETGTVNEKLFF | TGCAGTGCTAGAGAAACCGGGACAGTTAATGAAAAACTGTTTTTT
15 | TRBJ2-1 | TRBD1 | . | TRBV6-5 | CASSRGTGFYNEQFF | TGTGCCAGTAGCCGGGGGACAGGGTTCTACAATGAGCAGTTCTTC
11 | TRBJ1-2 | . | . | TRBV29-1 | CSASPSDSLNF | TGCAGCGCTTCCCCCTCCGACAGTTTGAACTTC
11 | TRBJ1-2 | TRBD1 | few | TRBV5-5 | CASSSGQEYTF | TGTGCCAGCAGCTCGGGACAGGAGTACACCTTC
12 | TRBJ1-1 | . | few | TRBV6-5 | CASSARTYEAFF | TGTGCCAGCAGTGCCCGGACATACGAAGCTTTCTTT
14 | TRBJ2-1 | . | . | TRBV29-1 | CSVPEEGHYNEQFF | TGCAGCGTTCCCGAAGAGGGACACTACAATGAGCAGTTCTTC
13 | TRBJ1-4 | TRBD1 | . | TRBV18 | CASSTRDRDKLFF | TGTGCCAGCTCAACGAGGGACAGGGATAAACTGTTTTTT
14 | TRBJ2-3 | TRBD2 | few | TRBV6-6 | CASNPGLAGNTQYF | TGTGCCAGCAATCCGGGACTAGCGGGAAATACGCAGTATTTT
19 | TRBJ2-3 | TRBD2 | . | TRBV12-3/TRBV12-4 | CASSPSAASGGPSTDTQYF | TGTGCCAGCAGCCCCTCCGCGGCTAGCGGGGGTCCTAGCACAGATACGCAGTATTTT
19 | TRBJ2-5 | . | few | TRBV21-1 | CASSKGYRVLAGVGETQYF | TGTGCCAGCAGCAAAGGCTATCGCGTTCTAGCGGGAGTCGGTGAGACCCAGTACTTC
14 | TRBJ1-5 | TRBD1 | many | TRBV7-9 | CASSRGQGNQPQHF | TGTGCCAGCAGCCGAGGACAGGGCAATCAGCCCCAGCATTTT
14 | TRBJ2-2 | . | few | TRBV5-5 | CASQDYLNTGELFF | TGTGCCAGTCAGGACTATTTGAACACCGGGGAGCTGTTTTTT
15 | TRBJ2-7 | TRBD2 | . | TRBV7-2 | CASSTVPGLAYEQYF | TGTGCCAGCAGCACAGTACCCGGACTAGCATACGAGCAGTACTTC
15 | TRBJ2-1 | TRBD1 | few | TRBV10-3 | CAIRTGYNSYNEQFF | TGTGCCATCCGGACAGGTTATAACTCCTACAATGAGCAGTTCTTC
14 | TRBJ2-2 | . | few | TRBV7-2 | CASSLRQSTGELFF | TGTGCCAGCAGCTTGAGGCAGTCCACCGGGGAGTTGTTTTTT
13 | TRBJ1-4 | . | . | TRBV5-1 | CASSLAADEKLFF | TGCGCCAGCAGCTTGGCGGCGGATGAAAAACTGTTTTTT
14 | TRBJ2-7 | . | . | TRBV7-6 | CASSVNRGVREQYF | TGTGCCAGCAGCGTGAATAGGGGTGTGAGGGAGCAGTACTTC
12 | TRBJ2-7 | . | few | TRBV20-1 | CSAKLGGYEQYF | TGCAGTGCTAAACTCGGGGGCTACGAGCAGTACTTC
14 | TRBJ1-2 | TRBD1 | . | TRBV13 | CASSYRDSLYGYTF | TGTGCCAGCAGCTATCGGGACAGTCTCTATGGCTACACCTTC
15 | TRBJ2-7 | . | few | TRBV29-1 | CSVEDWGGFSYEQYF | TGCAGCGTTGAAGATTGGGGGGGCTTCTCCTACGAGCAGTACTTC
14 | TRBJ2-7 | TRBD2 | many | TRBV29-1 | CSVKPSGTNYEQYF | TGCAGCGTGAAGCCTAGCGGCACAAACTACGAGCAGTACTTC
15 | TRBJ2-3 | . | . | TRBV20-1 | CSARDLYGSTDTQYF | TGCAGTGCTAGAGATCTATATGGGAGCACAGATACGCAGTATTTT
14 | TRBJ2-5 | . | . | TRBV7-9 | CASSKRAVQETQYF | TGTGCCAGCAGCAAAAGGGCGGTACAAGAGACCCAGTACTTC
16 | TRBJ2-1 | TRBD2 | . | TRBV3-1 | CASSFLVAGLYNEQFF | TGTGCCAGCAGCTTCCTGGTAGCGGGGCTTTACAATGAGCAGTTCTTC
15 | TRBJ2-5 | . | . | TRBV25-1 | CASSEWGGLRETQYF | TGTGCCAGCAGTGAATGGGGGGGCCTCAGAGAGACCCAGTACTTC
15 | TRBJ1-1 | . | few | TRBV29-1 | CSVEDTAGGWTEAFF | TGCAGCGTTGAAGATACGGCGGGGGGCTGGACTGAAGCTTTCTTT
17 | TRBJ2-3 | TRBD2 | . | TRBV27 | CASSLLLAGGNTDTQYF | TGTGCCAGCAGTTTATTACTAGCGGGAGGGAACACAGATACGCAGTATTTT
14 | TRBJ1-5 | . | few | TRBV7-8 | CASSILGYNQPQHF | TGTGCCAGCAGCATCCTAGGGTACAATCAGCCCCAGCATTTT
15 | TRBJ2-7 | TRBD1 | . | TRBV12-3/TRBV12-4 | CASTSGTASPYEQYF | TGTGCCAGCACCTCCGGGACAGCTTCCCCCTACGAGCAGTACTTC
18 | TRBJ2-4 | TRBD1 | . | TRBV6-1 | CASSARTGGLMAKNIQYF | TGTGCCAGCAGCGCCAGGACAGGGGGCTTGATGGCCAAAAACATTCAGTACTTC
13 | TRBJ2-7 | . | . | TRBV20-1 | CSAGLGGGYEQYF | TGCAGTGCTGGCCTTGGGGGTGGGTACGAGCAGTACTTC
15 | TRBJ2-3 | TRBD2 | . | TRBV20-1 | CSAPLLAGVTDTQYF | TGCAGTGCTCCCCTTCTAGCGGGGGTCACAGATACGCAGTATTTT
16 | TRBJ2-1 | TRBD2 | . | TRBV7-9 | CASSPSLQRELGEQFF | TGTGCCAGCAGCCCCTCCCTCCAGCGGGAGTTGGGTGAGCAGTTCTTC
13 | TRBJ2-1 | . | few | TRBV4-2 | CASSPQTTNEQFF | TGTGCCAGCAGCCCCCAAACAACCAATGAGCAGTTCTTC
14 | TRBJ2-1 | TRBD1 | . | TRBV7-9 | CASSLTTGDNEQFF | TGTGCCAGCAGCCTCACGACAGGGGACAATGAGCAGTTCTTC
13 | TRBJ1-5 | TRBD1 | few | TRBV29-1 | CSVGQGAYQPQHF | TGCAGCGTTGGACAGGGGGCTTATCAGCCCCAGCATTTT
12 | TRBJ2-7 | . | few | TRBV2 | CATELRVREQYF | TGTGCCACCGAACTACGGGTCCGCGAGCAGTACTTC
16 | TRBJ1-2 | TRBD1 | few | TRBV27 | CASSPPHGQGANGYTF | TGTGCCAGCAGTCCCCCCCACGGACAGGGGGCGAATGGCTACACCTTC
14 | TRBJ2-2 | . | . | TRBV20-1 | CSARDGTSTGELFF | TGCAGTGCTAGAGACGGCACCAGCACCGGGGAGCTGTTTTTT
17 | TRBJ2-5 | TRBD1 | . | TRBV12-3/TRBV12-4 | CASSRRRLQGLEETQYF | TGTGCCAGCAGTCGAAGACGTTTACAGGGGCTGGAGGAGACCCAGTACTTC
17 | TRBJ2-5 | . | few | TRBV7-2 | CASSFGIRPLEGETLYF | TGTGCCAGCAGCTTTGGCATCAGGCCACTCGAAGGGGAGACCCTGTACTTC
15 | TRBJ1-4 | . | few | TRBV15 | CATQGPEKNNEKLFF | TGTGCCACCCAGGGACCCGAGAAAAACAATGAAAAACTGTTTTTT
14 | TRBJ2-3 | TRBD2 | few | TRBV29-1 | CSVEGRERFRGQYF | TGCAGCGTTGAGGGGCGGGAGAGGTTTAGAGGGCAGTATTTT
16 | TRBJ1-2 | TRBD1 | few | TRBV12-3/TRBV12-4 | CASSLGRRGANYGYTF | TGTGCCAGCAGTTTAGGGCGCAGGGGGGCTAACTATGGCTACACCTTC
17 | TRBJ2-3 | TRBD2 | few | TRBV4-3 | CASSQTASGISTDTQYF | TGCGCCAGCAGCCAAACGGCTAGCGGGATAAGCACAGATACGCAGTATTTT
16 | TRBJ2-6 | . | . | TRBV15 | CATSRGVELGANVLTF | TGTGCCACCAGCAGAGGTGTCGAGCTTGGGGCCAACGTCCTGACTTTC
13 | TRBJ2-7 | . | . | TRBV29-1 | CSANSPISYEQYF | TGCAGCGCTAACAGCCCGATCTCCTACGAGCAGTACTTC
14 | TRBJ1-3 | . | . | TRBV27 | CASSQLASGNTIYF | TGTGCCAGCAGTCAACTAGCCTCTGGAAACACCATATATTTT